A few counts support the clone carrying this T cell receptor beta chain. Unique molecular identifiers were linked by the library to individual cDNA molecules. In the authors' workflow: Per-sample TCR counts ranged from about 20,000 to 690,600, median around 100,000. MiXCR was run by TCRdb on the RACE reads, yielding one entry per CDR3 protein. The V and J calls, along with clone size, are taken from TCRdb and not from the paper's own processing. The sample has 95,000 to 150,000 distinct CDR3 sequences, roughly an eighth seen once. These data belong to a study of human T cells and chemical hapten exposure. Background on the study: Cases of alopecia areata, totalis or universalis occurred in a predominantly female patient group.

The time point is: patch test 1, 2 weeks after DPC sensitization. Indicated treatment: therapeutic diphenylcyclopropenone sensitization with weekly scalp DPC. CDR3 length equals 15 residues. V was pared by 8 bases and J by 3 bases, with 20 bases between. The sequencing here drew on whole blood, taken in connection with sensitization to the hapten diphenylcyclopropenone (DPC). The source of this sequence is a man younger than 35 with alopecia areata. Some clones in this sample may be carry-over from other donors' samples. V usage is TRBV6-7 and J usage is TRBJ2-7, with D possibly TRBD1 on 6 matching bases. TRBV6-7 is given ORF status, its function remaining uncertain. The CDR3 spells CASPLGPGVNYEQYF. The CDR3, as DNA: TGTGCCAGCCCCCTCGGCCCAGGGGTAAACTACGAGCAGTACTTC.